One and the same sample provided the 22 T cell receptor beta chains below, sequenced in a study of blood T cell repertoires in COVID-19. Method: immunoSEQ multiplex PCR; TCRdb's copy keeps in-frame clones and lacks some. Of under 150,000 clones listed, about four fifths are singletons. Sequenced input: peripheral blood. Receptors were obtained from a man in his sixties with acute or convalescent COVID-19.

This chain connects TRBV3-1 (or the pseudogene TRBV3-2) to TRBJ2-1; the D is unclear. The germline V gene has CDR1 LGHDT and CDR2 YNNKEL (reference sequence). The V end lost 1 base, the J end lost 5 bases, and 3 bases lay between the germline ends. The CDR3 has 12 residues. The DNA of the CDR3 is TGTGCCAGCAGCCAAGTAAACAATGAGCAGTTCTTC. This encodes CASSQVNNEQFF.

The rearrangement links TRBV6-5 to TRBJ1-2; D is perhaps TRBD1 (6 bases). This CDR3 contains 15 residues. Germline values: CDR1 MNHEY, CDR2 SVGAGI. With 6 bases removed from V and 6 bases from J, the gap between germline ends came to 20 bases. CDR3: CASSPPGGVWDGYTF. The CDR3 DNA sequence: TGTGCCAGCAGCCCCCCGGGGGGCGTTTGGGATGGCTACACCTTC.

The chain has TRBV2 and TRBJ1-1, with D possibly TRBD1 on 5 matching bases. CDR1 SNHLY and CDR2 FYNNEI come from the germline V gene. The V gene lost 10 bases and the J gene lost 7 bases, with 13 bases spanning the gap. This CDR3 is built from 11 residues. The CDR3 DNA reads TGTGCCACCTCTGGGGCAGATGAAGCTTTCTTT. Protein: CATSGADEAFF.

This clone turned up a few times. The V gene is TRBV3-1 (or the pseudogene TRBV3-2), the J gene TRBJ2-7; 11 bases are shared with TRBD2. Germline trimming cut 4 bases from V and 0 bases from J; bases unmatched to any gene: 5. Germline V gives CDR1 LGHDT, CDR2 YNNKEL (reference sequence). This CDR3 is 16 amino acids long. CDR3 region: CASSRETSGGSYEQYF. The DNA for the CDR3 is TGTGCCAGCAGCCGAGAAACTAGCGGGGGCTCCTACGAGCAGTACTTC.

The chain is built from TRBV30 and TRBJ1-5; 12 bases are a match to TRBD1. The CDR3 is 15 residues long. From germline, CDR1 is GTSNPN and CDR2 SVGIG (reference sequence). Germline trimming cut 2 bases from V and 7 bases from J; bases unmatched to any gene: 6. This chain's CDR3 is CAWSWGTGGLQPQHF. The CDR3 nucleotides read TGTGCCTGGAGTTGGGGGACAGGGGGCTTACAGCCCCAGCATTTT.

This clone was found a few times. V is TRBV5-4 and J is TRBJ2-7; 8 bases map to TRBD1. The CDR3 extends over 13 amino acids. Losses at the gene ends were 4 bases for V and 5 bases for J; bases not matched to a gene: 5. The germline V gene has CDR1 SGHNT and CDR2 YYREEE (reference sequence). CDR3 DNA sequence: TGTGCCAGCAGCGACAGGGGCTTCGACGAGCAGTACTTC. Amino acid sequence: CASSDRGFDEQYF.

V gene TRBV19 combines with J gene TRBJ1-1; 7 bases map to TRBD1. This CDR3 is 17 amino acids long. J gave up 3 bases and V 2 bases, and 12 bases lay outside the gene matches. Germline V CDR1 and CDR2: LNHDA, SQIVND (reference sequence). CDR3 loop: CASSIKQGTLLDTEAFF. The CDR3 nucleotides are TGTGCCAGTAGTATAAAACAGGGGACACTGCTGGACACTGAAGCTTTCTTT.

V usage is TRBV27 and J usage is TRBJ1-2, with unresolved D. V lost 2 bases to trimming and J lost 5 bases, with 18 bases between them. The germline V gene has CDR1 MNHEY and CDR2 SMNVEV (reference sequence). The CDR3 contains 16 residues. The CDR3: CASSLTPDGRRYGYTF. DNA for the CDR3: TGTGCCAGCAGTTTAACGCCCGACGGGAGGAGGTATGGCTACACCTTC.

This sequence joins TRBV30 and TRBJ2-3; no definite D call. Per the germline V gene, CDR1 is GTSNPN and CDR2 is SVGIG (reference sequence). CDR3 size: 11 residues. V lost 0 bases and J 7 bases, leaving 5 bases between the germline ends. CDR3 loop: CAWSVLNTQYF. DNA of the CDR3: TGTGCCTGGAGTGTATTAAATACGCAGTATTTT.

This rearrangement joins TRBV24-1 to TRBJ1-5, with 8 bases lining up with TRBD1. Germline V CDR1 and CDR2: KGHDR, SFDVKD. The CDR3 runs 15 residues. After removal of 2 bases from V and 7 bases from J, the junction contained 6 bases not matched to a gene. The CDR3 DNA is TGTGCCACCAGTGATTGGGCAGGGGGCGGACAGCCCCAGCATTTT. This encodes CATSDWAGGGQPQHF.

V is TRBV7-9 and J is TRBJ1-2, with 7 bases identical to TRBD1. Germline V gene sequence: CDR1 SEHNR, CDR2 FQNEAQ (reference sequence). The junction had 5 bases not matched to a gene; V was cut back by 3 bases and J by 7 bases. This CDR3 comprises 13 residues. The CDR3 DNA reads TGTGCCAGCAGCTTGACAGGGATCGGTGGCTACACCTTC. Amino acids: CASSLTGIGGYTF.

The rearrangement links TRBV9 to TRBJ2-3; 8 bases match TRBD2. The CDR3 consists of 15 residues. The germline CDR1 and CDR2 sequences are SGDLS and YYNGEE. Trimming took 4 bases from V and 4 from J; bases not matched to a gene: 8. The CDR3 bases are TGTGCCAGCAGCTCGAGACTAGCGAACTCAGATACGCAGTATTTT. This sequence encodes CASSSRLANSDTQYF.

The chain employs TRBV5-1 and TRBJ2-5; D is possibly TRBD1 (7 bases). From germline, CDR1 is SGHRS and CDR2 YFSETQ. This CDR3 spans 15 amino acids. V was cut by 4 bases and J by 1 base, with 14 bases left in between. CDR3: CASSLLQGGQETQYF. CDR3 in DNA: TGCGCCAGCAGCCTACTTCAGGGGGGCCAAGAGACCCAGTACTTC.

This chain links TRBV24-1 with TRBJ2-3; a weak D match, TRBD1 (5 bases). The CDR3 is made up of 16 amino acids. Germline V CDR1 and CDR2: KGHDR, SFDVKD. Trimming stripped 4 bases from V and 2 bases from J, with 15 bases between. Written as DNA, the CDR3 is TGTGCCACCAGTGAGAGACAGACCGGAGACACAGATACGCAGTATTTT. It translates to CATSERQTGDTDTQYF.

This rearrangement joins TRBV9 to TRBJ2-2; TRBD1 aligns across 10 bases. Trimming took 3 bases from V and 4 from J; bases not matched to a gene: 6. In germline, CDR1 is SGDLS, CDR2 YYNGEE. The CDR3 spans 16 residues. This CDR3 reads CASSEGTGEVTGELFF. The CDR3 nucleotides read TGTGCCAGCAGCGAGGGGACAGGGGAGGTCACCGGGGAGCTGTTTTTT.

The J gene is TRBJ1-1, the V gene TRBV6-5, with 7 bases matching TRBD1. CDR3 length: 14 amino acids. Germline V gene lookup returns CDR1 MNHEY and CDR2 SVGAGI. Trimming took 0 bases from V and 7 from J; bases not matched to a gene: 5. The CDR3: CASSYSRGLGEAFF. DNA for the CDR3: TGTGCCAGCAGTTACTCGAGGGGGCTAGGTGAAGCTTTCTTT.

V and J are TRBV5-1 and TRBJ2-7; 7 bases are shared with TRBD1. With V trimmed by 4 bases and J by 4 bases, 5 bases remained unmatched. Germline-derived CDR1 and CDR2 are SGHRS and YFSETQ. The CDR3 is 13 residues long. CDR3 sequence: CASSRDRSYEQYF. In nucleotides, the CDR3 is TGCGCCAGCAGCCGGGACAGATCTTACGAGCAGTACTTC. The full variable domain, its missing parts supplied by reference TRBV5-1 and TRBJ2-7, is KAGVTQTPRYLIKTRGQQVTLSCSPISGHRSVSWYQQTPGQGLQFLFEYFSETQRNKGNFPGRFSGRQFSNSRSEMNVSTLELGDSALYLCASSRDRSYEQYFGPGTRLTVT.

This clone was seen more than once but under ten times. The chain carries TRBV11-2 and TRBJ2-1; TRBD1 matches at 7 bases. V lost 3 bases, J lost 5 bases, and 4 bases stayed unmatched. There are 14 residues in the CDR3. Germline assignment: CDR1 SGHAT and CDR2 FQNNGV. The CDR3 region is CASSFRGGHNEQFF. CDR3 DNA: TGTGCCAGCAGCTTCCGAGGGGGCCACAATGAGCAGTTCTTC. Using reference TRBV11-2 and TRBJ2-1 for the parts outside the CDR3, the full variable domain is EAGVAQSPRYKIIEKRQSVAFWCNPISGHATLYWYQQILGQGPKLLIQFQNNGVVDDSQLPKDRFSAERLKGVDSTLKIQPAKLEDSAVYLCASSFRGGHNEQFFGPGTRLTVL.

This chain connects TRBV6-2 or TRBV6-3 to TRBJ1-5; tentative D call: TRBD1 (5 bases). CDR1 and CDR2 (germline): MNHEY, SVGEGT. The ends were cut back, 2 bases at V and 0 bases at J, with 14 bases in the middle. The CDR3 covers 17 residues. CDR3 residues: CASSYDDSSYSNQPQHF. The CDR3, as DNA: TGTGCCAGCAGTTACGACGACAGCTCCTATAGCAATCAGCCCCAGCATTTT.

This clone was counted between two and nine times. V is TRBV7-8 and J is TRBJ1-3, with no clear D. The V end lost 0 bases, the J end lost 1 base, and 7 bases lay between the germline ends. The CDR3 consists of 15 residues. Germline V gene lookup returns CDR1 SGHVS and CDR2 FQNEAQ. The CDR3 reads CASSLASGSGNTIYF. The CDR3 DNA follows: TGTGCCAGCAGCTTAGCATCGGGATCTGGAAACACCATATATTTT.

The rearrangement links TRBV20-1 to TRBJ2-7; TRBD2 matches 9 bases. J lost 7 bases, V lost 3 bases, and 10 bases had no gene match. Germline V lookup: CDR1 DFQATT, CDR2 SNEGSKA (reference sequence). This CDR3 contains 14 residues. The CDR3 coding sequence is TGCAGTGCTAGTCGCGCGGGAGGGCTCAGGGAGCAGTACTTC. Its protein is CSASRAGGLREQYF.

The chain combines TRBV24-1 with TRBJ2-5; TRBD1 matches 7 bases. The CDR3 loop spans 17 amino acids. Germline lookup yields CDR1 KGHDR and CDR2 SFDVKD. Trimming at V came to 4 bases and at J to 3 bases, leaving 13 bases not matched to a gene. CDR3 coding DNA: TGTGCCACCAGTGACCCACCTCATCAAGACAGGGAAGAGACCCAGTACTTC. Encoded protein: CATSDPPHQDREETQYF.